These 21 T cell receptor beta chains were all obtained from the same sample, sequenced in a study of cytomegalovirus exposure and HLA in healthy donors. PCR employed 60 Vbeta and 13 Jbeta primers. Assay used: immunoSEQ multiplex PCR; TCRdb lists only in-frame clones, some missing. The table has 65,000 to 95,000 clones, about 81% seen once; the top ten hold roughly 12%. The sequenced sample consisted of PBMCs. These receptors were collected from a man between 65 and 80 years old in good health and CMV-seronegative.

This chain connects TRBV28 to TRBJ2-7; 11 bases match TRBD1. This CDR3 is built from 16 residues. With 7 bases clipped from V and 4 bases from J, the junction kept 12 bases outside the gene matches. From germline, CDR1 is MDHEN and CDR2 SYDVKM. The CDR3 nucleotides read TGTGCCAGCACCACAAATCCGGGACAGGGGGGTTACGAGCAGTACTTC. Residues: CASTTNPGQGGYEQYF.

The rearrangement joins TRBV6-6 to TRBJ2-5, with D unclear. Between the trimmed V and J ends, which lost 6 bases and 4 bases, there was a span of 12 bases. In germline, CDR1 is MNHNY, CDR2 SVGAGI (reference sequence). The CDR3 loop spans 13 amino acids. For the CDR3, the DNA is TGTGCCAGCAGGCTGACTGCAAGAGAGACCCAGTACTTC. Its protein is CASRLTARETQYF.

The chain links TRBV7-2 to TRBJ1-2, with D maybe TRBD1 (5 bases). This CDR3 spans 15 amino acids. Germline CDR1 is SGHTA and CDR2 is FQGNSA. The V and J ends lost 1 base and 6 bases respectively, with 15 bases between them. CDR3 sequence: CASSLVGGEVDGYTF. Here the CDR3 DNA reads TGTGCCAGCAGCTTAGTAGGAGGGGAAGTGGATGGCTACACCTTC.

This clone showed up just a few times. CDR3 loop: CASSLGTGGEKLFF. DNA of the CDR3: TGTGCCAGCAGCTTAGGGACAGGGGGAGAAAAACTGTTTTTT. J is TRBJ1-4 and V is TRBV7-2, with TRBD1 matching over 10 bases. Germline V CDR1 and CDR2: SGHTA, FQGNSA. This CDR3 region has 14 residues. The ends lost 1 base at V and 8 bases at J; junction bases unmatched: 1.

Notes on this clone: The junction departs from the called germline gene at one end, perhaps through a read error. The identical CDR3 is also encoded by other nucleotide sequences in the sample. The chain has TRBV27 and TRBJ2-5; possible D gene TRBD2, 6 bases. This CDR3 contains 14 residues. CDR1 and CDR2 from the germline V gene are MNHEY and SMNVEV (reference sequence). The CDR3 region has the DNA TGTGCCAGCAGTCTATCGGCGGGACAAGAGACCCAGTACTTC. It yields the protein CASSLSAGQETQYF.

A word on this clone: Within the sample, other DNA sequences also encode this same CDR3. This chain connects TRBV7-9 to TRBJ2-5, with 10 bases matching TRBD2. The CDR3 covers 16 residues. V lost 0 bases to trimming and J lost 7 bases; unmatched junction nucleotides: 8. Germline values: CDR1 SEHNR, CDR2 FQNEAQ (reference sequence). The CDR3 loop reads CASSLAGSGRAGTQYF. The CDR3 coding sequence is TGTGCCAGCAGCTTAGCAGGCAGCGGGAGGGCTGGGACCCAGTACTTC. Together with reference TRBV7-9 and TRBJ2-5, the CDR3 gives the full variable domain: DTGVSQNPRHKITKRGQNVTFRCDPISEHNRLYWYRQTLGQGPEFLTYFQNEAQLEKSRLLSDRFSAERPKGSFSTLEIQRTEQGDSAMYLCASSLAGSGRAGTQYFGPGTRLLVL.

The chain is built from TRBV7-2 and TRBJ2-3; 8 positions agree with TRBD1. Germline V lookup: CDR1 SGHTA, CDR2 FQGNSA. V shed 2 bases and J 0 bases; nucleotides not matched to a gene: 4. The CDR3 sequence is 16 residues long. CDR3 DNA sequence: TGTGCCAGCAGCTTACAGGGGGCGGGGAGCACAGATACGCAGTATTTT. Its protein product is CASSLQGAGSTDTQYF.

A single count supports this clone. The gene calls are TRBV18 and TRBJ2-5; a possible D gene is TRBD1 (5 bases). Germline values: CDR1 KGHSH, CDR2 LQKENI. The CDR3 is 15 residues long. V dropped 3 bases and J dropped 5 bases, with 16 bases sitting between them. The CDR3, as DNA: TGTGCCAGCTCACCCGGCAGGGCAGCCGGGGAGACCCAGTACTTC. Translating gives CASSPGRAAGETQYF.

V is TRBV28 and J is TRBJ1-5; D might be TRBD1 (6 bases). Germline V gene sequence: CDR1 MDHEN, CDR2 SYDVKM. This CDR3 is 17 amino acids long. Trimming took 3 bases from V and 2 from J, leaving 17 bases between them. Written as DNA, the CDR3 is TGTGCCAGCAGTTTCGACCAACGGGGGGCTGGCAATCAGCCCCAGCATTTT. Its translation is CASSFDQRGAGNQPQHF.

This clone was detected only a few times. The chain is built from TRBV29-1 and TRBJ2-7, with TRBD2 matching over 14 bases. Unmatched junction bases numbered 5, after V lost 6 bases and J lost 4 bases. This CDR3 is built from 14 residues. The germline CDR1 and CDR2 sequences are SQVTM and ANQGSEA. The CDR3 loop reads CSVTGTSGSYEQYF. CDR3 sequence (DNA): TGCAGCGTCACCGGGACTAGCGGGAGTTACGAGCAGTACTTC.

J is TRBJ2-2 and V is TRBV5-5; D is undetermined. This CDR3 region has 16 residues. Trimming pared 0 bases from V and 0 bases from J, leaving 9 bases between. Germline assignment: CDR1 SGHKS and CDR2 YYEKEE (reference sequence). The CDR3 DNA reads TGTGCCAGCAGCTTGGTTGATCGCGCGAACACCGGGGAGCTGTTTTTT. This encodes CASSLVDRANTGELFF.

The CDR3 spells CASSIGGTGKEKLFF. In DNA, the CDR3 is TGTGCCAGTAGTATCGGGGGGACAGGGAAGGAAAAACTGTTTTTT. This rearrangement joins TRBV19 to TRBJ1-4, with TRBD1 matching 9 bases. J lost 8 bases, V lost 3 bases, and 7 bases had no gene match. Germline values: CDR1 LNHDA, CDR2 SQIVND (reference sequence). This CDR3 spans 15 amino acids. The full variable domain, in which reference TRBV19 and TRBJ1-4 provide the parts outside the CDR3, is DGGITQSPKYLFRKEGQNVTLSCEQNLNHDAMYWYRQDPGQGLRLIYYSQIVNDFQKGDIAEGYSVSREKKESFPLTVTSAQKNPTAFYLCASSIGGTGKEKLFFGSGTQLSVL.

This chain uses TRBV5-4 with TRBJ2-3; perhaps TRBD2 as D (6 bases). There are 13 residues in the CDR3. Per the germline V gene, CDR1 is SGHNT and CDR2 is YYREEE (reference sequence). The ends were cut back, 0 bases at V and 13 bases at J, with 15 bases in the middle. As DNA, the CDR3 is TGTGCCAGCAGCTTGGCCGAGGCGGGACGGGAGTATTTT. Its translation is CASSLAEAGREYF.

The chain joins TRBV25-1 to TRBJ1-5; D is uncertain. Per the germline V gene, CDR1 is MGHDK and CDR2 is SYGVNS. V was pared by 4 bases and J by 4 bases, with 8 bases between. The CDR3 is made up of 13 amino acids. The CDR3 protein is CASSGPFNQPQHF. The CDR3, as DNA: TGTGCCAGCAGTGGTCCCTTTAATCAGCCCCAGCATTTT.

The V gene is TRBV29-1, the J gene TRBJ2-1; a weak D match, TRBD2 (7 bases). Germline V gives CDR1 SQVTM, CDR2 ANQGSEA. The CDR3 sequence is 14 residues long. V was trimmed by 3 bases and J by 9 bases, leaving 18 bases between them. The CDR3 loop reads CSVDGGPLATEQFF. The CDR3 nucleotides read TGCAGCGTTGACGGGGGGCCCTTGGCTACTGAGCAGTTCTTC.

V is TRBV5-1 and J is TRBJ2-1, with TRBD2 matching 10 bases. Germline V gene lookup returns CDR1 SGHRS and CDR2 YFSETQ. The CDR3 spans 20 residues. Trimming cost V 2 bases and J 0 bases; bases outside gene matches: 14. The CDR3 reads CASSFPTSGPTLSSYNEQFF. As DNA, the CDR3 is TGCGCCAGCAGCTTCCCGACTAGCGGGCCTACCTTAAGCTCCTACAATGAGCAGTTCTTC.

The rearrangement links TRBV5-4 to TRBJ1-2; maybe TRBD1 (6 bases). CDR1 and CDR2 from the germline V gene are SGHNT and YYREEE (reference sequence). The CDR3 runs 14 residues. V gave up 0 bases and J gave up 8 bases, with 14 bases separating them. The CDR3 protein is CASSLVSGDQGYTF. The CDR3 region has the DNA TGTGCCAGCAGCTTGGTGTCAGGGGATCAAGGCTACACCTTC.

The V and J genes are TRBV10-3 and TRBJ1-6; 9 bases agree with TRBD1. The germline gives CDR1 ENHRY, CDR2 SYGVKD. Trimming at V came to 10 bases and at J to 5 bases, leaving 9 bases not matched to a gene. The CDR3 consists of 15 residues. Written as DNA, the CDR3 is TGTGCCAACGGGGGACAGGGAGTGGATAATTCACCCCTCCACTTT. Amino acid sequence: CANGGQGVDNSPLHF.

V gene TRBV4-3 combines with J gene TRBJ2-2; TRBD1 agrees at 7 bases. The CDR3 is made up of 16 amino acids. Trimming at V came to 2 bases and at J to 6 bases, leaving 9 bases not matched to a gene. Germline V gene data show CDR1 as LGHNA and CDR2 as YSLEER. The CDR3 sequence is CASSQHRDRWSGELFF. The CDR3 coding sequence is TGCGCCAGCAGCCAACACCGGGACAGATGGTCCGGGGAGCTGTTTTTT.

The chain carries TRBV29-1 and TRBJ2-5; 7 positions match TRBD2. The ends lost 7 bases at V and 1 base at J; junction bases unmatched: 12. There are 15 residues in the CDR3. Germline V lookup: CDR1 SQVTM, CDR2 ANQGSEA. The DNA of the CDR3 is TGCAGCGCTCGACTTGGCGGGGGACCCCAAGAGACCCAGTACTTC. It yields the protein CSARLGGGPQETQYF.

The chain is built from TRBV30 and TRBJ1-2; D might be TRBD1 (6 bases). The CDR3 contains 14 residues. Trimming shortened V by 2 bases and J by 2 bases, and 12 bases separated the two germline ends. Germline CDR1 is GTSNPN and CDR2 is SVGIG (reference sequence). In DNA, the CDR3 is TGTGCCTGGAGTAGGACAGACCGGAACTATGGCTACACCTTC. It yields the protein CAWSRTDRNYGYTF.